Described below is a single T cell receptor beta chain sequence and its context. This specimen belongs to a study of shared clonotypes between healthy human individuals. Study information: Each donor's CD4 naive and CD4 memory cells filled three plates apiece, CD8 naive two, and CD8 memory one.

Donors were healthy HIV-negative adults without recently reported acute infections or vaccinations. The donors were all Caucasian adults (living in Nashville, Tennessee). TCRdb's copy holds only in-frame clones and misses some; the assay was immunoSEQ multiplex PCR. The profile shows 2 million to 3 million clones, roughly 93% of them singletons. The material sequenced was naive CD4+ T cells from PBMCs. Subset indicated: CD45RA+ positively selected. This sequence originates from a man aged 18 to 30 in good health. Some clones in this sample may be carry-over from other donors' samples.

The CDR3 region has the DNA TGTGCCAGCAGCTTAATAGCCTGGGAGAAACTGTTTTTT. Amino acids: CASSLIAWEKLFF. V gene TRBV7-9 combines with J gene TRBJ1-4; D ambiguous. With 2 bases removed from V and 11 bases from J, the gap between germline ends came to 12 bases. CDR1 SEHNR and CDR2 FQNEAQ come from the germline V gene (reference sequence). The CDR3 contains 13 residues.